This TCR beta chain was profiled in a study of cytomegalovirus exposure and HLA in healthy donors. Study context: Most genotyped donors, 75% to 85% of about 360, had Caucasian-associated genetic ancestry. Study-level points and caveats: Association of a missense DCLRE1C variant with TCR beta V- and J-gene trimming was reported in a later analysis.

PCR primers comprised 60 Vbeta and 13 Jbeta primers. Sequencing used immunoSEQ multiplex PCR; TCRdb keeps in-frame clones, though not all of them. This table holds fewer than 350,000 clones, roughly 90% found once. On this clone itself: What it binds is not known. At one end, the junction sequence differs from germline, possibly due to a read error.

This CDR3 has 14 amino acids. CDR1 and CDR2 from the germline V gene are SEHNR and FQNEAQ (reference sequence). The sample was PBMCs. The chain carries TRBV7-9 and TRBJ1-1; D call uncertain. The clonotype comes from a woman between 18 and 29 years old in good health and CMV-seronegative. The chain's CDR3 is CSSSLTPANTEAFF. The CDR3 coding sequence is TGTTCCAGCAGCTTAACTCCCGCCAACACTGAAGCTTTCTTT.